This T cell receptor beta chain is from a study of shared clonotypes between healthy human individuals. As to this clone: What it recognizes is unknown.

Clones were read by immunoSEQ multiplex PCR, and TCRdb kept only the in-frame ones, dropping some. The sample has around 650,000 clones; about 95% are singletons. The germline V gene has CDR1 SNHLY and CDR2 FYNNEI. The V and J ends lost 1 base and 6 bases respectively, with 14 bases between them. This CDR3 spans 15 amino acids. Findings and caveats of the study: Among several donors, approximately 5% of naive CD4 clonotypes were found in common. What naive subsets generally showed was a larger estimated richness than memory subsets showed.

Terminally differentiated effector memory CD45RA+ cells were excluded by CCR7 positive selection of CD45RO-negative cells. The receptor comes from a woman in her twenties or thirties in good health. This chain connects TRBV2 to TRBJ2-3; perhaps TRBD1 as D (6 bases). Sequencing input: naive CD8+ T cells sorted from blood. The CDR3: CASSEGEQGWDTQYF. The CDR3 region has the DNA TGTGCCAGCAGTGAAGGAGAACAGGGCTGGGATACGCAGTATTTT. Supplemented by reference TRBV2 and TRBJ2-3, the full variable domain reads EPEVTQTPSHQVTQMGQEVILRCVPISNHLYFYWYRQILGQKVEFLVSFYNNEISEKSEIFDDQFSVERPDGSNFTLKIRSTKLEDSAMYFCASSEGEQGWDTQYFGPGTRLTVL.